This T cell receptor beta chain comes out of a study of beta chain features in type 1 diabetes. Turning to the study itself: Comparable age, gender and cell yields were observed in patients relative to healthy donors. The number of sorted cells examined across all samples was under 130,000,000. Study-wide points: Insertions at VDJ junctions were less frequent in type 1 diabetes patients. These patients also deleted more nucleotides at the same junctions.

The CDR3 has 16 residues. V was pared by 1 base and J by 1 base, with 4 bases of the junction left unmatched. From germline, CDR1 is SEHNR and CDR2 FQNEAQ (reference sequence). Sequenced material consisted of expressed TCRB transcripts (all of the isolated RNA was reverse transcribed). Sequenced by immunoSEQ multiplex PCR; TCRdb stores in-frame clones only, minus some. The repertoire holds 40,000 or so clones, roughly 56% seen once, with about 2.1% in the top ten. To note about this clone: Its antigen remains unknown.

This TCR derives from a woman under 30 in good health. The chain has TRBV7-9 and TRBJ1-1; 9 bases are a match to TRBD1. Sequencing used Tregs from blood. CDR3 bases: TGTGCCAGCAGCTTAGAACCGGGACAGGGGAACACTGAAGCTTTCTTT. The encoded protein is CASSLEPGQGNTEAFF.